These 18 T cell receptor beta chains originate from one sample sequenced in a study of regulatory T cells in long-lasting Graves disease. Sample time point: persistent/refractory GD, antithyroid drugs over 5 years with positive TRAb. Extracted RNA from PBMCs served as the source of the TCR library. Through Arm-PCR of CDR3 regions and iRepertoire HTBI primers, TCR beta libraries were built. TCRdb independently ran MiXCR on the multiplex PCR reads; one entry per CDR3 protein. This table has some 300,000 distinct CDR3 sequences, around a fifth appearing once. The source was peripheral blood mononuclear cells (PBMCs), collected when the disease was refractory, from a patient treated with antithyroid drugs. The receptor set was obtained from a female donor with Graves disease.

This clonotype was recorded a few times. The CDR3 here is CSAREPRENYGYTF. CDR3 coding DNA: TGCAGTGCTAGAGAACCCCGGGAGAACTATGGCTACACCTTC. The chain recombines TRBV20-1 with TRBJ1-2; D is undetermined. Deletions cut 0 bases from V and 2 bases from J, with 10 bases between. Germline CDR1 and CDR2: DFQATT and SNEGSKA (reference sequence). The CDR3 length is 14 residues.

The CDR3 is CASSSSAVAGGYQETQYF. CDR3 in DNA: TGTGCCAGCAGCTCCAGCGCGGTGGCGGGAGGGTACCAAGAGACCCAGTACTTC. V and J are TRBV7-8 and TRBJ2-5, with 9 bases lining up with TRBD2. Trimming removed 4 bases from V and 0 bases from J; junction bases left unmatched: 12. Germline V gives CDR1 SGHVS, CDR2 FQNEAQ. The CDR3 sequence is 18 residues long.

This clonotype was recorded a few times. The chain uses TRBV7-2 and TRBJ1-6; D ambiguous. V lost 4 bases to trimming and J lost 0 bases, with 7 bases between them. Looked up from germline, CDR1 is SGHTA and CDR2 is FQGNSA. The CDR3 length is 15 residues. For the CDR3, the DNA is TGTGCCAGCAGCTCCTCAAGCTCCTATAATTCACCCCTCCACTTT. It yields the protein CASSSSSSYNSPLHF.

This clonotype was seen just once. One base away lies a much larger clone, so this may be a sequencing read error. This chain uses TRBV7-2 with TRBJ2-7; 11 bases fit TRBD1. CDR3 length equals 16 residues. Germline trimming cut 2 bases from V and 5 bases from J; bases unmatched to any gene: 8. Germline CDR1 SGHTA, CDR2 FQGNSA. This CDR3 reads CASSLRAWDRGDEQYF. CDR3 DNA: TGTGCCAGCAGCTTAAGGGCGTGGGACAGGGGGGACGAGCAGTACTTC.

The V call is TRBV5-1, the J call TRBJ1-4; D call uncertain. Trimming removed 4 bases at V and 3 bases at J, with 13 bases between. Germline lookup yields CDR1 SGHRS and CDR2 YFSETQ. This CDR3 is 15 amino acids long. DNA for the CDR3: TGCGCCAGCAGCCAGGAGCTCTTCTCTAATGAAAAACTGTTTTTT. Amino acids: CASSQELFSNEKLFF.

In this sample, this clonotype turned up many times. CDR3 region: CASSELAANTEAFF. CDR3 nucleotide sequence: TGTGCCAGCAGTGAACTGGCGGCCAACACTGAAGCTTTCTTT. The chain is built from TRBV25-1 and TRBJ1-1, with D unresolved. Trimming shortened V by 2 bases and J by 2 bases, and 9 bases separated the two germline ends. There are 14 residues in the CDR3. Germline lookup yields CDR1 MGHDK and CDR2 SYGVNS. Full variable domain (outside the CDR3, taken from reference TRBV25-1 and TRBJ1-1): EADIYQTPRYLVIGTGKKITLECSQTMGHDKMYWYQQDPGMELHLIHYSYGVNSTEKGDLSSESTVSRIRTEHFPLTLESARPSHTSQYLCASSELAANTEAFFGQGTRLTVV.

This clonotype came up many times. The chain carries TRBV20-1 and TRBJ1-2; unclear D gene. V gave up 0 bases and J gave up 8 bases, with 10 bases separating them. The CDR3 has 12 amino acids. In germline, CDR1 is DFQATT, CDR2 SNEGSKA (reference sequence). CDR3: CSARDGSSGYTF. CDR3 DNA sequence: TGCAGTGCTAGAGATGGGTCTTCCGGCTACACCTTC.

V gene TRBV5-8 combines with J gene TRBJ2-1; D not resolved. Germline CDR1 SGHTS, CDR2 YDEGEE. The CDR3 totals 14 residues. Between the trimmed V and J ends, which lost 0 bases and 3 bases, there was a span of 7 bases. CDR3 DNA sequence: TGTGCCAGCAGCTTGGATGTAGGCTACAATGAGCAGTTCTTC. Amino acids: CASSLDVGYNEQFF.

This clonotype occurred many times. The genes are TRBV7-9 and TRBJ2-7; D not certain. Germline assignment: CDR1 SEHNR and CDR2 FQNEAQ (reference sequence). The CDR3 loop spans 14 amino acids. Trimming pared 5 bases from V and 4 bases from J, leaving 15 bases between. The CDR3 sequence: CASSRGPASYEQYF. The DNA for the CDR3 is TGTGCCAGCAGCCGAGGACCGGCGTCGTACGAGCAGTACTTC.

This clonotype occurred many times. As DNA, the CDR3 is TGTGCCAGCAGTTTGGGTTTAGCGGGAGTACGGAACGGGGAGCTGTTTTTT. Encoded protein: CASSLGLAGVRNGELFF. V is TRBV27 and J is TRBJ2-2; 9 bases are shared with TRBD2. Looked up from germline, CDR1 is MNHEY and CDR2 is SMNVEV (reference sequence). Trimming at V came to 3 bases and at J to 7 bases, leaving 12 bases not matched to a gene. This CDR3 has 17 residues.

The V gene is TRBV4-3, the J gene TRBJ2-6; D not certain. Germline-derived CDR1 and CDR2 are LGHNA and YSLEER. The CDR3 totals 17 residues. Trimming removed 0 bases at V and 3 bases at J, with 12 bases between. This CDR3 is CASSQDFPVHGANVLTF. The CDR3 DNA follows: TGCGCCAGCAGCCAAGATTTCCCGGTGCATGGGGCCAACGTCCTGACTTTC.

This clonotype was observed many times. CDR3 bases: TGTGCCAGCACTCCGATTCGGAGGGGCCGGGAGACCCAGTACTTC. Translated, it gives CASTPIRRGRETQYF. The chain carries TRBV6-1 and TRBJ2-5; maybe TRBD2 (6 bases). The germline V gene encodes CDR1 MNHNS and CDR2 SASEGT. Trimming took off 7 bases at V and 5 bases at J, with 20 bases between the two ends. This CDR3 contains 15 residues.

The CDR3 sequence is CASTGGLAERTDTQYF. The DNA for the CDR3 is TGTGCCAGCACGGGGGGACTAGCGGAACGCACAGATACGCAGTATTTT. The chain uses TRBV6-1 and TRBJ2-3; 11 nucleotides match TRBD2. The germline gives CDR1 MNHNS, CDR2 SASEGT. Trimming removed 7 bases from V and 1 base from J; junction bases left unmatched: 7. This CDR3 contains 16 residues.

The chain employs TRBV7-6 and TRBJ1-1; D is unclear. Trimming left V 2 bases short and J 1 base short, with 8 bases between. CDR1 and CDR2 from the germline V gene are SGHVS and FNYEAQ. CDR3 length: 14 amino acids. The CDR3, as DNA: TGTGCCAGCAGCTTAAACTCAGCGAACACTGAAGCTTTCTTT. It yields the protein CASSLNSANTEAFF.

The V and J genes are TRBV5-1 and TRBJ2-5; 8 bases line up with TRBD1. Germline V gene lookup returns CDR1 SGHRS and CDR2 YFSETQ. The junction had 10 bases not matched to a gene; V was cut back by 2 bases and J by 1 base. CDR3 length: 17 residues. The CDR3 protein is CASSFPTGEYGQETQYF. The CDR3 DNA reads TGCGCCAGCAGCTTTCCGACAGGGGAGTATGGCCAAGAGACCCAGTACTTC.

This clonotype was seen a handful of times. The chain employs TRBV19 and TRBJ1-5, with 11 bases lining up with TRBD1. The CDR3 extends over 17 amino acids. V was clipped by 4 bases and J by 5 bases; unmatched bases: 10. Germline values: CDR1 LNHDA, CDR2 SQIVND (reference sequence). CDR3 sequence reads: CASSTVGTGGYHQPQHF. Written as DNA, the CDR3 is TGTGCCAGTAGTACTGTCGGGACAGGGGGTTATCATCAGCCCCAGCATTTT. Full variable domain (rest looked up from reference TRBV19 and TRBJ1-5): DGGITQSPKYLFRKEGQNVTLSCEQNLNHDAMYWYRQDPGQGLRLIYYSQIVNDFQKGDIAEGYSVSREKKESFPLTVTSAQKNPTAFYLCASSTVGTGGYHQPQHFGDGTRLSIL.

This clonotype was detected many times. The chain recombines TRBV28 with TRBJ2-7, with 9 bases that match TRBD2. With V trimmed by 11 bases and J by 5 bases, 7 bases remained unmatched. This CDR3 has 12 residues. The V gene's germline CDR1 is MDHEN and CDR2 SYDVKM. CDR3 sequence (DNA): TGTGCCTTGGCGGGAGGGTCCCACGAGCAGTACTTC. This translates into CALAGGSHEQYF.

This clonotype was observed many times. This CDR3 reads CASSLSLYEQYF. DNA of the CDR3: TGTGCCAGCAGTTTATCCCTTTACGAGCAGTACTTC. The rearrangement uses TRBV28 and TRBJ2-7; D is uncertain. The V gene's germline CDR1 is MDHEN and CDR2 SYDVKM. CDR3 length: 12 residues. Trimming removed 1 base at V and 4 bases at J, with 5 bases between.